A single sample gave rise to the 20 T cell receptor beta chains below, sequenced in a study of T cell responses to AZD1222 COVID-19 vaccine. Assay used: immunoSEQ multiplex PCR; TCRdb lists only in-frame clones, some missing. The sample lists some 92,000 clones, about 89% occurring once. The sample here was peripheral blood, taken on day 0 of AZD1222 vaccination. Every receptor here comes from an adult in good health.

This clone has only a few counts. This rearrangement joins TRBV7-9 to TRBJ2-7; perhaps TRBD2 as D (7 bases). V was pared by 7 bases and J by 6 bases, with 19 bases between. The CDR3 covers 14 residues. Germline V gene lookup returns CDR1 SEHNR and CDR2 FQNEAQ (reference sequence). The CDR3 region is CASTNWGGASEQYF. CDR3 DNA: TGTGCCAGCACCAACTGGGGGGGGGCCTCCGAGCAGTACTTC.

The chain combines TRBV4-1 with TRBJ2-1, with D uncertain. The CDR3 extends over 15 amino acids. Germline V CDR1 and CDR2: MGHRA, YSYEKL. V gave up 4 bases and J gave up 3 bases, with 13 bases separating them. The CDR3 region is CASSPSSGFYNEQFF. The DNA of the CDR3 is TGCGCCAGCAGCCCCTCATCCGGCTTCTACAATGAGCAGTTCTTC.

The chain combines TRBV27 with TRBJ1-5; D is perhaps TRBD1 (5 bases). Trimming cost V 7 bases and J 2 bases, with 12 bases left between them. This CDR3 has 14 amino acids. Germline CDR1 is MNHEY and CDR2 is SMNVEV (reference sequence). The CDR3 region is CASKPQGGNQPQHF. The CDR3, as DNA: TGTGCCAGCAAACCCCAGGGTGGCAATCAGCCCCAGCATTTT.

This clone came up once. J is TRBJ2-1 and V is TRBV21-1. TRBV21-1 counts as a pseudogene. The CDR3 runs 12 residues. The CDR3 region has the DNA TGTGCCAGCAGCAAAGTTCGCTATGAGCAGTTCTTC. This sequence encodes CASSKVRYEQFF.

The chain uses TRBV27 and TRBJ2-7, with D possibly TRBD1 on 6 matching bases. The ends were cut back, 4 bases at V and 5 bases at J, with 18 bases in the middle. Germline CDR1 is MNHEY and CDR2 is SMNVEV (reference sequence). CDR3 size: 15 residues. CDR3 DNA: TGTGCCAGCAGTTCCTCCGGGACACCCTGGGACGAGCAGTACTTC. This gives the protein CASSSSGTPWDEQYF.

The rearrangement uses TRBV27 and TRBJ2-7; 7 bases fit TRBD2. The CDR3 covers 14 residues. J gave up 6 bases and V 8 bases, and 13 bases lay outside the gene matches. Germline lookup yields CDR1 MNHEY and CDR2 SMNVEV (reference sequence). CDR3 sequence: CASGLLASPVEQYF. CDR3 bases: TGTGCCAGCGGGTTACTAGCGTCTCCCGTCGAGCAGTACTTC.

The chain links TRBV5-1 to TRBJ1-4; no reliable D call. Germline V CDR1 and CDR2: SGHRS, YFSETQ. The CDR3 runs 15 residues. V was trimmed by 3 bases and J by 0 bases, leaving 9 bases between them. The CDR3 nucleotides are TGCGCCAGCAGCTCGTCGTCCGCAACTAATGAAAAACTGTTTTTT. Translating it yields CASSSSSATNEKLFF.

The V and J genes are TRBV4-3 and TRBJ1-2; D gene ambiguous. In germline, CDR1 is LGHNA, CDR2 YSLEER. Trimming cost V 3 bases and J 7 bases, with 15 bases left between them. This CDR3 has 14 amino acids. The CDR3 nucleotides read TGCGCCAGCAGCCAGGAGGGAGTTCACGTTGGCTACACCTTC. Amino acid sequence: CASSQEGVHVGYTF.

This clone was recorded a few times. The chain carries TRBV11-1 and TRBJ2-5; a weak D match, TRBD2 (6 bases). This CDR3 region has 15 residues. Germline V lookup: CDR1 SGHAT, CDR2 FQDESV (reference sequence). V gave up 2 bases and J gave up 4 bases, with 14 bases separating them. The CDR3 loop reads CASSLNTGGAETQYF. CDR3 nucleotide sequence: TGTGCCAGCAGCTTAAATACCGGGGGAGCAGAGACCCAGTACTTC.

The chain recombines TRBV6-1 with TRBJ1-3; possibly TRBD1 for D (6 bases). There are 15 residues in the CDR3. Germline lookup yields CDR1 MNHNS and CDR2 SASEGT. V gave up 2 bases and J gave up 3 bases, with 11 bases separating them. For the CDR3, the DNA is TGTGCCAGCAGTGAATGGGGGGCGAGTGGAAACACCATATATTTT. Its protein is CASSEWGASGNTIYF.

The chain uses TRBV15 and TRBJ1-2, with unresolved D. Germline V gene sequence: CDR1 LNHNV, CDR2 YYDKDF (reference sequence). This CDR3 has 13 amino acids. V was shortened by 0 bases and J by 8 bases, with 10 bases between the two germline ends. The CDR3 region is CATSRDRVWGYTF. CDR3 DNA: TGTGCCACCAGCAGAGATCGGGTCTGGGGCTACACCTTC.

The chain uses TRBV19 and TRBJ1-4, with D perhaps matching TRBD1 (5 bases). The V gene's germline CDR1 is LNHDA and CDR2 SQIVND (reference sequence). Trimming took off 3 bases at V and 4 bases at J, with 12 bases between the two ends. CDR3 length: 15 amino acids. The CDR3 is CASSIVGTGNEKLFF. CDR3 coding DNA: TGTGCCAGTAGTATCGTGGGGACGGGTAATGAAAAACTGTTTTTT.

The CDR3 nucleotides are TGCGCCAGCAGCCAAGTCACCCTGACAGCGACCGTCTATGGCTACACCTTC. It yields the protein CASSQVTLTATVYGYTF. The chain joins TRBV4-1 to TRBJ1-2, with D tentatively TRBD1 (5 bases). Trimming removed 1 base from V and 4 bases from J, with 19 bases in between. The CDR3 is made up of 17 amino acids. The germline V gene encodes CDR1 MGHRA and CDR2 YSYEKL.

The J gene is TRBJ2-5, the V gene TRBV5-4, with no clear D. The CDR3 consists of 15 residues. The germline V and J ends were trimmed by 0 bases and 5 bases, with 14 bases remaining between them. Per germline, CDR1 SGHNT and CDR2 YYREEE (reference sequence). The CDR3 sequence: CASSLEGPAEETQYF. For the CDR3, the DNA is TGTGCCAGCAGCTTGGAGGGCCCCGCGGAGGAGACCCAGTACTTC.

The gene calls are TRBV7-9 and TRBJ2-1; 8 bases map to TRBD1. The germline CDR1 and CDR2 sequences are SEHNR and FQNEAQ (reference sequence). The CDR3 is made up of 14 amino acids. The V segment lost 3 bases and the J segment 9 bases; nucleotides outside the gene matches: 7. This chain's CDR3 is CASSLNSGGFEQFF. CDR3 DNA sequence: TGTGCCAGCAGCTTGAATTCAGGGGGCTTTGAGCAGTTCTTC.

The V call is TRBV9, the J call TRBJ2-7; the match to TRBD2 covers 12 bases. Germline CDR1 is SGDLS and CDR2 is YYNGEE. V lost 0 bases, J lost 3 bases, and 4 bases stayed unmatched. The CDR3 is 16 amino acids. The CDR3 DNA is TGTGCCAGCAGCGTAGCTCCGACTAGCGGGGGCTACGAGCAGTACTTC. This translates into CASSVAPTSGGYEQYF.

The V gene is TRBV15, the J gene TRBJ1-1; TRBD1 is a possible D gene (5 bases). The CDR3 has 14 residues. The V end was cut by 6 bases, the J end by 5 bases, with 16 bases between. The germline gives CDR1 LNHNV, CDR2 YYDKDF (reference sequence). This chain's CDR3 is CATRAGREGTEAFF. The CDR3 DNA follows: TGTGCCACCAGGGCGGGCAGGGAGGGGACTGAAGCTTTCTTT.

The chain has TRBV5-4 and TRBJ1-3; TRBD1 is a possible D gene (6 bases). CDR1 and CDR2 from the germline V gene are SGHNT and YYREEE (reference sequence). V was cut by 3 bases and J by 0 bases, with 7 bases left in between. The CDR3 has 14 amino acids. CDR3 sequence (DNA): TGTGCCAGCAGCTCGGACAGCTCTGGAAACACCATATATTTT. Translation: CASSSDSSGNTIYF.

The rearrangement links TRBV7-9 to TRBJ2-3; perhaps TRBD1 as D (6 bases). CDR3 size: 16 residues. Between the trimmed V and J ends, which lost 1 base and 0 bases, there was a span of 11 bases. Germline CDR1 SEHNR, CDR2 FQNEAQ (reference sequence). The CDR3 region is CASSLGTVTSTDTQYF. The CDR3 nucleotides are TGTGCCAGCAGCTTAGGGACAGTGACTAGCACAGATACGCAGTATTTT. Using reference TRBV7-9 and TRBJ2-3 for the parts outside the CDR3, the full variable domain is DTGVSQNPRHKITKRGQNVTFRCDPISEHNRLYWYRQTLGQGPEFLTYFQNEAQLEKSRLLSDRFSAERPKGSFSTLEIQRTEQGDSAMYLCASSLGTVTSTDTQYFGPGTRLTVL.

The V gene is TRBV5-1, the J gene TRBJ2-5, with a possible D match to TRBD1 (6 bases). There are 20 residues in the CDR3. Deletions cut 7 bases from V and 5 bases from J, with 36 bases between. Germline CDR1 and CDR2: SGHRS and YFSETQ. The CDR3 region has the DNA TGCGCCAGCCCCAGTAGAGGAGGTTTGGGTAAGTGCAGGGGAAAGGAGACCCAGTACTTC. It translates to CASPSRGGLGKCRGKETQYF.